Presented here are 18 T cell receptor beta chains from one specimen sequenced in a study of human T cells and chemical hapten exposure. As to time point: patch test 1, 2 weeks after DPC sensitization. Treatment described: therapeutic diphenylcyclopropenone sensitization with weekly scalp DPC. MiXCR was run by TCRdb on the RACE reads, yielding one entry per CDR3 protein. The sample includes 150,000 to 200,000 distinct CDR3 sequences, 13% to 15% seen only once; the top ten take about 1.7%. The specimen comprised whole blood, sampled in connection with sensitization to the hapten diphenylcyclopropenone (DPC). The receptors derive from a woman in her twenties or thirties with alopecia areata. Some clones in this sample may be carry-over from other donors' samples.

The chain carries TRBV4-3 and TRBJ1-2; 9 nucleotides line up with TRBD1. Germline-derived CDR1 and CDR2 are LGHNA and YSLEER. Unmatched junction bases numbered 9, after V lost 3 bases and J lost 4 bases. The CDR3 is 16 amino acids. CDR3 amino acids: CASSQDRGLRTYGYTF. CDR3 nucleotides: TGCGCCAGCAGCCAGGACAGGGGTCTTCGTACCTATGGCTACACCTTC.

The chain is built from TRBV7-2 and TRBJ1-1; D unresolved. Germline V lookup: CDR1 SGHTA, CDR2 FQGNSA. Trimming removed 4 bases at V and 2 bases at J, with 14 bases between. The CDR3 is 15 residues long. CDR3 DNA sequence: TGTGCCAGCAGCTCCAGCGCAGTAACCAACACTGAAGCTTTCTTT. It yields the protein CASSSSAVTNTEAFF.

This clonotype was observed a handful of times. The CDR3 region is CASNLQGTGELFF. In DNA, the CDR3 is TGTGCCAGCAACCTACAGGGCACCGGGGAGCTGTTTTTT. The chain has TRBV12-3 or TRBV12-4 and TRBJ2-2, with D possibly being TRBD1 (6 bases). V lost 7 bases and J 4 bases, leaving 10 bases between the germline ends. This CDR3 spans 13 amino acids.

This clonotype was detected many times. The chain has TRBV10-3 and TRBJ2-1; D is unresolved. Trimming removed 5 bases from V and 3 bases from J, with 11 bases in between. Per germline, CDR1 ENHRY and CDR2 SYGVKD. This CDR3 comprises 14 residues. The CDR3 region has the DNA TGTGCCATCAGTCCGGGTAGTCTCTACAATGAGCAGTTCTTC. Its protein is CAISPGSLYNEQFF.

This clonotype occurred a few times. The chain recombines TRBV9 with TRBJ1-2, with 7 positions matching TRBD1. Germline loops: CDR1 SGDLS, CDR2 YYNGEE. Losses at the gene ends were 0 bases for V and 6 bases for J; bases not matched to a gene: 11. This CDR3 has 16 amino acids. CDR3 protein: CASSVAAQGPPDGYTF. CDR3 nucleotide sequence: TGTGCCAGCAGCGTAGCCGCACAGGGGCCCCCTGATGGCTACACCTTC.

DNA of the CDR3: TGTGCCATCAGTGAGACTGAGGGCCCAGATACGCAGTATTTT. It is translated as CAISETEGPDTQYF. This chain joins TRBV10-3 and TRBJ2-3; D might be TRBD2 (5 bases). Deletions cut 2 bases from V and 4 bases from J, with 10 bases between. CDR1 and CDR2 from the germline V gene are ENHRY and SYGVKD. The CDR3 has 14 amino acids.

The chain uses TRBV14 and TRBJ2-1; no firm D call. V lost 1 base to trimming and J lost 5 bases, with 9 bases between them. The CDR3 is made up of 14 amino acids. Germline loops: CDR1 SGHDN, CDR2 FVKESK. The CDR3 DNA sequence: TGTGCCAGCAGCCAAGGGATGTCCCACAATGAGCAGTTCTTC. The encoded protein is CASSQGMSHNEQFF.

V is TRBV7-9 and J is TRBJ2-1; 13 bases agree with TRBD2. Trimming cost V 5 bases and J 8 bases; bases outside gene matches: 9. This CDR3 is built from 16 residues. CDR1 SEHNR and CDR2 FQNEAQ come from the germline V gene (reference sequence). CDR3 nucleotide sequence: TGTGCCAGCAGCCGCCAGGGACTAGCGGGACCCTATGAGCAGTTCTTC. Translated, it gives CASSRQGLAGPYEQFF.

A few counts support this clonotype. J is TRBJ2-5 and V is TRBV29-1; D is ambiguous. Between the trimmed V and J ends, which lost 0 bases and 3 bases, there was a span of 11 bases. CDR1 is SQVTM, CDR2 ANQGSEA, per germline. The CDR3 runs 14 residues. CDR3 in DNA: TGCAGCGTTGAAGATGTAAGGCAAAAAGAGACCCAGTACTTC. Its translation: CSVEDVRQKETQYF.

V gene TRBV5-1 combines with J gene TRBJ2-2; maybe TRBD1 (7 bases). Germline assignment: CDR1 SGHRS and CDR2 YFSETQ. V was cut by 4 bases and J by 1 base, with 14 bases left in between. This CDR3 is 16 amino acids long. The CDR3 DNA follows: TGCGCCAGCAGCCTCAGGGGGACTCAGAACACCGGGGAGCTGTTTTTT. Residues: CASSLRGTQNTGELFF.

This clonotype occurred many times. The chain is built from TRBV7-6 and TRBJ1-6; the match to TRBD1 covers 9 bases. This CDR3 region has 15 residues. V lost 4 bases, J lost 8 bases, and 6 bases stayed unmatched. In germline, CDR1 is SGHVS, CDR2 FNYEAQ. The CDR3 region has the DNA TGTGCCAGCAGCTACGCGGGACAGGGCGATTCACCCCTCCACTTT. Translation: CASSYAGQGDSPLHF. The whole variable domain, filled in from reference TRBV7-6 and TRBJ1-6, reads GAGVSQSPRYKVTKRGQDVALRCDPISGHVSLYWYRQALGQGPEFLTYFNYEAQQDKSGLPNDRFSAERPEGSISTLTIQRTEQRDSAMYRCASSYAGQGDSPLHFGNGTRLTVT.

At least ten counts were recorded for this clonotype. V is TRBV20-1 and J is TRBJ1-1, with D uncertain. There are 12 residues in the CDR3. The germline CDR1 and CDR2 sequences are DFQATT and SNEGSKA (reference sequence). V was clipped by 3 bases and J by 3 bases, with 8 bases between them. CDR3 DNA: TGCAGTGCTAGTACCGGTTACACTGAAGCTTTCTTT. Translating it yields CSASTGYTEAFF.

The gene calls are TRBV6-2 or TRBV6-3 and TRBJ2-1; 15 bases match TRBD2. Germline CDR1 is MNHEY and CDR2 is SVGEGT. V shed 6 bases, J shed 3 bases, and the junction held 9 bases outside the gene matches. CDR3 length: 18 amino acids. The CDR3 region has the DNA TGTGCCAGCAGCGACGGGACTAGCGGGGGGCCGGACTACAATGAGCAGTTCTTC. Its protein is CASSDGTSGGPDYNEQFF.

The table lists this clonotype with a few counts. The chain couples TRBV29-1 to TRBJ2-7, with TRBD2 as a possible D gene (5 bases). CDR3 size: 14 residues. Looked up from germline, CDR1 is SQVTM and CDR2 is ANQGSEA. With 3 bases removed from V and 2 bases from J, the gap between germline ends came to 14 bases. This CDR3 is CSVEHRGSPYEQYF. The CDR3 DNA reads as TGCAGCGTTGAGCACAGAGGGAGCCCCTACGAGCAGTACTTC.

CDR3 nucleotide sequence: TGTGCCAGCAGTACTGGACAGGGTAACTATGGCTACACCTTC. It is translated as CASSTGQGNYGYTF. J is TRBJ1-2 and V is TRBV28; 8 bases are shared with TRBD1. The CDR3 consists of 14 residues. Per germline, CDR1 MDHEN and CDR2 SYDVKM. V dropped 5 bases and J dropped 1; count of bases not matched to a gene: 3.

The V call is TRBV5-1, the J call TRBJ2-7; 9 positions match TRBD1. V dropped 10 bases and J dropped 6; count of bases not matched to a gene: 8. In germline, CDR1 is SGHRS, CDR2 YFSETQ. CDR3 length: 12 residues. As DNA, the CDR3 is TGCGCCGCCGGGACAGGGAATGGCGAGCAGTACTTC. Translated: CAAGTGNGEQYF.

The chain uses TRBV28 and TRBJ2-7; D is uncertain. The V end was cut by 5 bases, the J end by 2 bases, with 10 bases between. Germline assignment: CDR1 MDHEN and CDR2 SYDVKM. There are 13 residues in the CDR3. The CDR3 region is CASSPYMTYEQYF. For the CDR3, the DNA is TGTGCCAGCAGTCCCTACATGACCTACGAGCAGTACTTC.

The chain carries TRBV5-5 and TRBJ1-1; tentative D call: TRBD1 (5 bases). Germline lookup yields CDR1 SGHKS and CDR2 YYEKEE (reference sequence). V was cut by 3 bases and J by 7 bases, with 19 bases left in between. This CDR3 comprises 15 residues. For the CDR3, the DNA is TGTGCCAGCAGCTGGAACTTGGACAATAAGGGTGAAGCTTTCTTT. Translating it yields CASSWNLDNKGEAFF.